What follows are 13 T cell receptor beta chains derived from one specimen sequenced in a study of blood T cells in healthy people across ages. A second about 6 to 12 cycle PCR used barcoded and J-beta primers. Via MiXCR, TCRdb re-called the 5' RACE reads, giving one row per CDR3 protein. The sample lists approximately 770,000 distinct CDR3 sequences, roughly 64% occurring once. The source material was blood. The receptors here all came from a man aged 30 to 45 in good health.

The gene calls are TRBV2 and TRBJ2-7; TRBD2 might be the D (6 bases). Germline CDR1 and CDR2: SNHLY and FYNNEI. The CDR3 totals 11 residues. Trimming shortened V by 8 bases and J by 5 bases, and 10 bases separated the two germline ends. The CDR3: CASARGHEQYF. CDR3 nucleotides: TGTGCCAGCGCGCGGGGCCACGAGCAGTACTTC. Together with reference TRBV2 and TRBJ2-7, the CDR3 gives the full variable domain: EPEVTQTPSHQVTQMGQEVILRCVPISNHLYFYWYRQILGQKVEFLVSFYNNEISEKSEIFDDQFSVERPDGSNFTLKIRSTKLEDSAMYFCASARGHEQYFGPGTRLTVT.

This chain connects TRBV11-2 to TRBJ2-1; 11 bases align to TRBD2. This CDR3 has 16 amino acids. V lost 4 bases to trimming and J lost 2 bases; unmatched junction nucleotides: 4. Germline-derived CDR1 and CDR2 are SGHAT and FQNNGV. The CDR3 here is CASSYKGLAAYNEQFF. CDR3 bases: TGTGCCAGCAGCTACAAGGGACTAGCGGCCTACAATGAGCAGTTCTTC.

The chain uses TRBV15 and TRBJ2-4; D gene unclear. From germline, CDR1 is LNHNV and CDR2 YYDKDF (reference sequence). V gave up 4 bases and J gave up 1 base, with 17 bases separating them. The CDR3 covers 17 residues. CDR3 bases: TGTGCCACCAGCATGAAAATAGCTGGTGGGGCCAAAAACATTCAGTACTTC. Its protein is CATSMKIAGGAKNIQYF.

The chain recombines TRBV10-3 with TRBJ1-2; D is perhaps TRBD1 (5 bases). Trimming shortened V by 2 bases and J by 6 bases, and 16 bases separated the two germline ends. Germline lookup yields CDR1 ENHRY and CDR2 SYGVKD. This CDR3 contains 15 residues. In nucleotides, the CDR3 is TGTGCCATCAGTGAGGCAACAAGGGGCGAGGATGGCTACACCTTC. It codes for CAISEATRGEDGYTF.

The rearrangement joins TRBV10-3 to TRBJ2-1; D gene ambiguous. CDR3 length equals 14 residues. V dropped 8 bases and J dropped 6 bases, with 17 bases sitting between them. Germline-derived CDR1 and CDR2 are ENHRY and SYGVKD. The CDR3 sequence is CAIRSGTGANEQFF. As DNA, the CDR3 is TGTGCCATCCGGTCGGGCACCGGAGCCAATGAGCAGTTCTTC.

The rearrangement joins TRBV21-1 to TRBJ2-6; TRBD1, the table's D call, was not compared with the DNA. TRBV21-1 is reported as a pseudogene. This CDR3 is 17 amino acids long. The CDR3 protein is CASSRDRADSGANVLTF. The CDR3 region has the DNA TGTGCCAGCAGCCGGGACAGGGCCGACTCTGGGGCCAACGTCCTGACTTTC.

The chain employs TRBV12-3 or TRBV12-4 and TRBJ1-5; perhaps TRBD1 as D (5 bases). V was pared by 2 bases and J by 2 bases, with 16 bases between. This CDR3 contains 17 residues. The CDR3 here is CASSLFPGLLGNQPQHF. As DNA, the CDR3 is TGTGCCAGCAGTTTATTCCCGGGGCTTTTGGGCAATCAGCCCCAGCATTTT.

This clonotype was picked up a small number of times. This chain links TRBV4-2 with TRBJ1-2; 7 nucleotides line up with TRBD1. The CDR3 is made up of 14 amino acids. Losses at the gene ends were 6 bases for V and 4 bases for J; bases not matched to a gene: 8. The V gene's germline CDR1 is LGHNA and CDR2 YNFKEQ. This CDR3 reads CASRAGDSTYGYTF. Written as DNA, the CDR3 is TGTGCCAGCAGAGCAGGGGACAGTACCTATGGCTACACCTTC.

The sample holds a few counts of this clonotype. The chain is built from TRBV29-1 and TRBJ2-1; D unclear. Germline CDR1 and CDR2: SQVTM and ANQGSEA. Trimming removed 7 bases from V and 0 bases from J, with 10 bases in between. The CDR3 runs to 13 residues. The CDR3 nucleotides are TGCAGCGCCAAGGCGAGCTCCTACAATGAGCAGTTCTTC. Its protein is CSAKASSYNEQFF.

CDR3 sequence: CASSISGKVGELFF. In DNA, the CDR3 is TGCGCCAGCAGCATTAGCGGGAAGGTCGGGGAGCTGTTTTTT. The chain is built from TRBV5-1 and TRBJ2-2; TRBD2 agrees at 8 bases. CDR3 length: 14 residues. Trimming at V came to 4 bases and at J to 7 bases, leaving 6 bases not matched to a gene. The germline V gene has CDR1 SGHRS and CDR2 YFSETQ.

The rearrangement joins TRBV29-1 to TRBJ1-2, with D hard to call. CDR3 size: 15 residues. Germline values: CDR1 SQVTM, CDR2 ANQGSEA. The CDR3 DNA reads as TGCATCTCATGGGAGGGTCGGTGGCCCTTATTGGGCTACACCTTC. It yields the protein CISWEGRWPLLGYTF.

This clonotype has a single count. At one end, the junction sequence differs from germline, possibly due to a read error. V is TRBV11-3 and J is TRBJ2-3; D is possibly TRBD1 (6 bases). From germline, CDR1 is SGHNT and CDR2 YENEEA. The CDR3 contains 14 residues. CDR3 amino acids: CTSSLGGPRDTQYF. The CDR3 DNA follows: TGTACCAGCAGCTTAGGGGGACCCAGGGATACGCAGTATTTT.

V gene TRBV25-1 combines with J gene TRBJ1-6; D gene uncertain. This CDR3 contains 13 residues. Germline V gene data show CDR1 as MGHDK and CDR2 as SYGVNS. The V end was cut by 8 bases, the J end by 9 bases, with 14 bases between. Here the CDR3 reads CASLDIEGSPLHF. CDR3 in DNA: TGTGCCAGCCTCGACATCGAGGGTTCACCCCTCCACTTT.